This T cell receptor (beta chain) was found in a study of lymphopenia after photon versus proton radiotherapy. General observations from the study: Larger post-nadir TCR diversity loss correlated inversely with survival in deceased patients.

The method was immunoSEQ multiplex PCR; TCRdb's version includes in-frame clones alone and lacks a portion of them. The sample lists about 24,000 clones; roughly 82% were seen once. A remark on this clone: Its target is not known.

The V gene lost 0 bases and the J gene lost 0 bases, with 13 bases spanning the gap. Germline V CDR1 and CDR2: SGHRS, YFSETQ. This CDR3 is built from 17 residues. The source was peripheral blood, collected from a patient treated with photon-based radiotherapy. The source is a man aged 35-49 years with gastric cancer. The chain carries TRBV5-1 and TRBJ1-3, with D hard to call. The CDR3 sequence: CASSLGAPHSSGNTIYF. CDR3 nucleotide sequence: TGCGCCAGCAGCTTGGGGGCGCCACATTCCTCTGGAAACACCATATATTTT. The variable domain in full, with the rest retrieved from reference TRBV5-1 and TRBJ1-3, is KAGVTQTPRYLIKTRGQQVTLSCSPISGHRSVSWYQQTPGQGLQFLFEYFSETQRNKGNFPGRFSGRQFSNSRSEMNVSTLELGDSALYLCASSLGAPHSSGNTIYFGEGSWLTVV.